These T cell receptor beta chains were read from a single sample in a study of T cell repertoires in cytomegalovirus infection. TCRdb reprocessed the reads with MiXCR, giving one entry per CDR3 protein. The table includes around 740,000 distinct CDR3 sequences, approximately 40% detected once. The sequenced sample was PBMCs. The receptors come from a human donor in good health (CMV status not recorded). Some clones in this sample may be carry-over from other donors' samples. Both conserved end residues are part of each CDR3. Each record gives: J gene, clone size, V gene, D gene, CDR3 DNA, CDR3 protein. D genes are given only for firm matches. Size is stated for part of the rows, as once, few or many counts, or as a class when the clone is expanded.

TRBJ2-3 NA TRBV5-6 NA TGTGCCAGCAGCTTCCCGGGTATCCGGCCAGATACGCAGTATTTT CASSFPGIRPDTQYF
TRBJ2-2 NA TRBV10-2 TRBD2 TGCGCCAGCAGGGGACTAGCGGGGGGTTTTTCGAACACCGGGGAGCTGTTTTTT CASRGLAGGFSNTGELFF
TRBJ2-3 few TRBV7-8 TRBD2 TGTGCCAGCAGCCTCCGGACTAGCGGGGGGGCATTT CASSLRTSGGAF
TRBJ2-7 few TRBV7-6 TRBD1 TGTGCCAGCAGCTTAGGGGGACAGCGGAGCTCCTACGAGCAGTACTTC CASSLGGQRSSYEQYF
TRBJ2-1 NA TRBV18 NA TGTGCCAGCTCAGTCGACAGTCTCAATGAGCAGTTCTTC CASSVDSLNEQFF
TRBJ1-1 few TRBV19 NA TGTGCCAGTAGTATAAGGGTCCACACTGAAGCTTTCTTT CASSIRVHTEAFF
TRBJ2-3 many TRBV12-3/TRBV12-4 NA TGTGCCAGCAGTTTAGGCGGGGTTGGGGATACGCAGTATTTT CASSLGGVGDTQYF
TRBJ2-1 once TRBV12-3/TRBV12-4 NA TGTGCCAGCACCTTCTCAAACAATGAGCAGTTCTTC CASTFSNNEQFF
TRBJ1-3 NA TRBV14 NA TGTGCCAGCAGCCAAGATCTTGGGCGGGACTCTGGAAACACCATATATTTT CASSQDLGRDSGNTIYF
TRBJ2-3 many TRBV10-3 NA TGTGCCATCAAGGGCGCTTTTAGCACAGATACGCAGTATTTT CAIKGAFSTDTQYF
TRBJ2-1 NA TRBV28 NA TGTGCCAGCAGTTTACAGGGACGAAGTGAGCAGTTCTTC CASSLQGRSEQFF
TRBJ2-3 NA TRBV5-1 NA TGCGCCAGCAGATTGAGAGGTGGCTCTAGCACAGATACGCAGTATTTT CASRLRGGSSTDTQYF
TRBJ1-1 once TRBV5-1 NA TGCGCCAGCAGCTTGAACAGGGTGGGTAACAACACTGAAGCTTTCTTT CASSLNRVGNNTEAFF
TRBJ1-5 NA TRBV28 TRBD1 TGTGCCAGCAGGGGACAGGGGGGTAGCAATCAGCCCCAGCATTTT CASRGQGGSNQPQHF
TRBJ1-1 many TRBV12-3/TRBV12-4 NA TGTGCCAGCAACCGGTTGGAGGGCCCTGAAGCTTTCTTT CASNRLEGPEAFF
TRBJ2-3 NA TRBV6-1 NA TGTGCCAGCAGTGACGAGGACGGGAGTGGGGCAGATACGCAGTATTTT CASSDEDGSGADTQYF
TRBJ2-7 NA TRBV24-1 NA TGTGCCACCAGTGACAGATCCAGGTGGCCGGGCGAGCAGTACTTC CATSDRSRWPGEQYF
TRBJ2-5 few TRBV2 TRBD2 TGTGCCAGCAGTGAGGAGCGGGGGGATGCGCGAGAGACCCAGTACTTC CASSEERGDARETQYF
TRBJ2-2 NA TRBV7-2 NA TGTGCCAGCAGCGTAAGCATTCCGGCCGGGGAGCTGTTTTTT CASSVSIPAGELFF
TRBJ2-7 many TRBV7-2 NA TGTGCCAGCAGCTTCACGGCAGAACGCGAGCAGTACTTC CASSFTAEREQYF
TRBJ1-4 many TRBV7-8 TRBD1 TGTGCCAGCAGCGAAACAGGGGGGGTGATTGAAAAACTGTTTTTT CASSETGGVIEKLFF
TRBJ2-3 NA TRBV7-2 TRBD2 TGTGCCAGCAGCCCTACTAGCGGGGGGGCAGCAGATACGCAGTATTTT CASSPTSGGAADTQYF
TRBJ2-7 NA TRBV7-9 TRBD2 TGTGCCAGCAGCTTATTCGGGGGGATACCGTACGAGCAGTACTTC CASSLFGGIPYEQYF
TRBJ2-1 NA TRBV5-1 NA TGCGCCAGCAGCCTACTAACAGGGTTCGAGCTGGTCGATGAGCAGTTCTTC CASSLLTGFELVDEQFF
TRBJ1-2 few TRBV4-2 TRBD1 TGTGCCAGCAGCCAATTACAGGGGGGGAAAACGAACTATGGCTACACCTTC CASSQLQGGKTNYGYTF
TRBJ2-3 NA TRBV24-1 NA TGTGCCACCAGTGCGGGGGTGAGCACAGATACGCAGTATTTT CATSAGVSTDTQYF
TRBJ1-6 few TRBV6-1 NA TGTGCCAGCACCGGCAGGAATGAAGACGGCTCCTATAATTCACCCCTCCACTTT CASTGRNEDGSYNSPLHF
TRBJ2-4 NA TRBV28 NA TGTGCCAGCACCATGATTCCAAGGGCCAAAAACATTCAGTACTTC CASTMIPRAKNIQYF
TRBJ2-2 NA TRBV6-6 NA TGTGCCAGCAGTAACTTGGGCAGGATCGGGGAGCTGTTTTTT CASSNLGRIGELFF
TRBJ1-6 NA TRBV6-6 NA TGTGCCAGCAGTTACCAAAGTAATTCACCCCTCCACTTT CASSYQSNSPLHF
TRBJ1-5 few TRBV7-2 NA TGTGCCAGCAGCTTAGTAGCCGAACGGTATCAGCCCCAGCATTTT CASSLVAERYQPQHF
TRBJ2-7 NA TRBV7-9 TRBD1 TGTGCCAGCAGCTTCATAACCGGGACAGGGGTGGCGAACGAGCAGTACTTC CASSFITGTGVANEQYF
TRBJ1-3 NA TRBV11-2 NA TGTGCCAGCAGCTCGACAGTGTCTGGAAACACCATATATTTT CASSSTVSGNTIYF
TRBJ1-4 many TRBV7-8 NA TGTGCCGCCTCCAGGGGCCTGAATGAAAAACTGTTTTTT CAASRGLNEKLFF